The source of this T cell receptor (beta chain) is a study of T cell responses to AZD1222 COVID-19 vaccine. This CDR3 has 16 amino acids. Germline CDR1 reads SGHTA; CDR2 reads FQGNSA. V was trimmed by 5 bases and J by 1 base, leaving 12 bases between them. Sequenced by immunoSEQ multiplex PCR; TCRdb stores in-frame clones only, minus some. This table holds fewer than 130,000 clones, less than 95% found once. V usage is TRBV7-2 and J usage is TRBJ2-6; D is uncertain. The sequencing used peripheral blood, collected 28 days after the second AZD1222 dose. The clonotype was recovered from an adult who received the AZD1222 COVID-19 vaccine. The CDR3 region has the DNA TGTGCCAGCAGCACACGGACCCGTTCTGGGGCCAACGTCCTGACTTTC. Amino acid sequence: CASSTRTRSGANVLTF.